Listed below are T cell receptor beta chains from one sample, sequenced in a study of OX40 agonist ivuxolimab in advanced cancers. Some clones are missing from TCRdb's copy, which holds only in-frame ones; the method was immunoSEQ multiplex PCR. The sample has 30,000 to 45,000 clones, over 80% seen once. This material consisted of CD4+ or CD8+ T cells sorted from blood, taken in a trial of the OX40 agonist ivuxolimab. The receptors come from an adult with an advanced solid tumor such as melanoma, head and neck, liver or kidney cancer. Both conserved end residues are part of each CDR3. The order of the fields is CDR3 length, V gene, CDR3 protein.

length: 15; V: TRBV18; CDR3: CASSATGTWDQPQHF
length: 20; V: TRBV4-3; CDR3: CASSQGAKVRGHPGANVLTF
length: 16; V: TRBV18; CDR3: CASSLDVWDFGETQYF
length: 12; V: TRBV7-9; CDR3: CASSSPFGGYTF
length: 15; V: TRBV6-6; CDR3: CASSYSLGGAHGYTF
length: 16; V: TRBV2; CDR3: CASSARASGSTDTQYF
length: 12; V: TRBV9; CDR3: CASSVDRAEQYF
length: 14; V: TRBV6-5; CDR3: CASSYRDRRETQYF
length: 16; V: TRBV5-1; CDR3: CASSLGHGTGHEKLFF
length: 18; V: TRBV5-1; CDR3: CASSSHDPAGETYNEQFF
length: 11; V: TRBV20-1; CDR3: CSYVRNEKLFF
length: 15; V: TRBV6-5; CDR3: CASSYSTQATYEQYF
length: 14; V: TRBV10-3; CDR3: CAISVGRGPDEQYF
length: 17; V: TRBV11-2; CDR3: CASSLVGGNSYTGELFF
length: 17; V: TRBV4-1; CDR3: CASSQGGRGPPQQPQHF
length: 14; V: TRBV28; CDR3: CASCRDRGTGELFF
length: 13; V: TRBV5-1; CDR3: CASSLDGNQPQHF
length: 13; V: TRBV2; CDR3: CASSLLITDTQYF
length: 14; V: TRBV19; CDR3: CASRGQGGDSPLHF
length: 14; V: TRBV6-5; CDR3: CASSYGGQFYEQYF
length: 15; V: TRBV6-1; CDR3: CASSDVTGLGTEAFF
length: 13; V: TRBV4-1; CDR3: CASSQDWGSPLHF
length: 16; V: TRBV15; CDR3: CATSRGDRGSYNEQFF
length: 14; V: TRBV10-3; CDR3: CAIGLGGVGNEQFF
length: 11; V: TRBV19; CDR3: CATGTGNTIYF
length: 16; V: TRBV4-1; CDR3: CASSPVTGVGNEKLFF
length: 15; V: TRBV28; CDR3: CASSLTDGGIPEAFF
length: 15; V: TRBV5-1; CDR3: CASSRGQVNADTQYF
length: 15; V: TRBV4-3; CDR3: CASSQENQGSQPQHF
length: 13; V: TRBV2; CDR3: CASRNGVRGEQYF
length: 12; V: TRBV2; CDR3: CASSEGGIRAFF
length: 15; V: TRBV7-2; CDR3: CASSSSDGDTDTQYF
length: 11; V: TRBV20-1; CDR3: CSARDLDKQYF
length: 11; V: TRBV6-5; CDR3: CASKVDRVTSF
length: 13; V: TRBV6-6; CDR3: CASRVSNQETQYF